This T cell receptor (beta chain) was identified in a study of technical replicates of blood from a few donors. The CDR3 runs 16 residues. The germline CDR1 and CDR2 sequences are MNHEY and SMNVEV (reference sequence). The assay was immunoSEQ multiplex PCR, and TCRdb's table has in-frame clones only and misses some. The table lists some 83,000 clones, around 94% of them singletons. This clone was observed a single time. A read error may produce the germline difference seen at one junction end. The TCR comes from a human donor in good health. The source material was T cells isolated from PBMCs. This chain links TRBV27 with TRBJ1-5, with a weak D call TRBD1 (5 bases). CDR3 region: CVSSPSGLALNQPQHF. In DNA, the CDR3 is TGTGTCAGCAGTCCGTCGGGACTGGCCTTAAATCAGCCCCAGCATTTT.